This T cell receptor beta chain originates from a study of beta chain features in type 1 diabetes. Comments on this clone: Its antigen remains unknown.

Of the isolated RNA, all was reverse transcribed, and so the sequenced material was expressed TCRB transcripts. Some clones are missing from TCRdb's copy, which holds only in-frame ones; the method was immunoSEQ multiplex PCR. Of hundreds of thousands of clones listed, over 10% are singletons. Using CD45RO/CCR7/CD25/CD127/CD95/CD27, CD4+ naive, central memory, regulatory and stem cell-like memory cells were sorted. The purity of all sorted populations exceeded 98%. Study-wide results and limits: TCRB CDR3 length was moderately but significantly reduced in all four CD4+ subsets of Type 1 diabetes patients. A possible short-template PCR bias applies equally to patients and controls.

CDR1 is ENHRY and CDR2 is SYGVKD in the germline V gene. The CDR3 runs to 15 residues. Trimming took 3 bases from V and 7 from J; bases not matched to a gene: 7. J is TRBJ1-5 and V is TRBV10-3, with TRBD1 identical over 9 bases. The TCR comes from a man between 18 and 35 years old with type 1 diabetes. Input material: naive CD4+ T cells from blood. In DNA, the CDR3 is TGTGCCATCAGTGAAGGGACAGGGAATTTCCAGCCCCAGCATTTT. It codes for CAISEGTGNFQPQHF.